Below, 15 T cell receptor beta chains from the same sample are listed, as sequenced in a study of blood T cell repertoires in COVID-19. Sequenced by immunoSEQ multiplex PCR; TCRdb stores in-frame clones only, minus some. The sample has approximately 300,000 clones, roughly 89% seen once. Sequencing was performed on PBMCs or T cells enriched from blood (not recorded which). Receptors were obtained from a man in his sixties who had recovered from COVID-19.

The chain carries TRBV2 and TRBJ1-4, with D uncertain. Trimming took off 7 bases at V and 8 bases at J, with 17 bases between the two ends. CDR1 and CDR2 (germline): SNHLY, FYNNEI. The CDR3 sequence is 14 residues long. The CDR3 spells CASKGRARGEKLFF. Written as DNA, the CDR3 is TGTGCCAGCAAGGGAAGGGCCCGCGGGGAAAAACTGTTTTTT.

V and J are TRBV18 and TRBJ2-7, with 9 bases lining up with TRBD2. Germline CDR1 reads KGHSH; CDR2 reads LQKENI. V lost 3 bases and J lost 6; bases outside the gene matches: 12. This CDR3 contains 16 residues. The DNA of the CDR3 is TGTGCCAGCTCACCTCCGACTAGCGGTCCCGGAGGCGAGCAGTACTTC. Translated, it gives CASSPPTSGPGGEQYF.

The CDR3 here is CASSYRLQGANQPQHF. The CDR3 coding sequence is TGTGCCAGCAGTTACCGCCTACAGGGGGCAAATCAGCCCCAGCATTTT. The rearrangement uses TRBV6-2 or TRBV6-3 and TRBJ1-5, with 9 bases that match TRBD1. Trimming removed 2 bases from V and 4 bases from J; junction bases left unmatched: 6. This CDR3 has 16 residues. Looked up from germline, CDR1 is MNHEY and CDR2 is SVGEGT.

V usage is TRBV7-2 and J usage is TRBJ2-5; D perhaps matches TRBD1 (6 bases). This CDR3 is 15 amino acids long. V shed 2 bases and J shed 1 base, with 11 bases lying between them. Per the germline V gene, CDR1 is SGHTA and CDR2 is FQGNSA. CDR3 region: CASSLRGNFQETQYF. In DNA form, the CDR3 reads TGTGCCAGCAGCTTAAGGGGGAACTTCCAAGAGACCCAGTACTTC.

J is TRBJ2-7 and V is TRBV5-1, with D possibly being TRBD2 (6 bases). The CDR3 has 13 amino acids. V lost 0 bases, J lost 7 bases, and 11 bases lay in between. CDR1 SGHRS and CDR2 YFSETQ come from the germline V gene. The CDR3 reads CASSLGDFWEQYF. The CDR3, as DNA: TGCGCCAGCAGCTTGGGGGACTTTTGGGAGCAGTACTTC.

The rearrangement joins TRBV28 to TRBJ2-7; 7 bases map to TRBD1. Germline loops: CDR1 MDHEN, CDR2 SYDVKM. V lost 4 bases, J lost 4 bases, and 7 bases stayed unmatched. The CDR3 contains 14 residues. CDR3 DNA: TGTGCCAGCAGTTGGCGACAGGGCCTTTACGAGCAGTACTTC. The encoded protein is CASSWRQGLYEQYF. Together with reference TRBV28 and TRBJ2-7, the CDR3 gives the full variable domain: DVKVTQSSRYLVKRTGEKVFLECVQDMDHENMFWYRQDPGLGLRLIYFSYDVKMKEKGDIPEGYSVSREKKERFSLILESASTNQTSMYLCASSWRQGLYEQYFGPGTRLTVT.

This chain joins TRBV27 and TRBJ1-1; possibly TRBD1 for D (5 bases). The CDR3 loop spans 12 amino acids. CDR1 MNHEY and CDR2 SMNVEV come from the germline V gene (reference sequence). V shed 5 bases and J shed 6 bases, with 10 bases lying between them. Here the CDR3 reads CASSDDSSEAFF. The CDR3 region has the DNA TGTGCCAGCAGTGACGACAGTTCTGAAGCTTTCTTT.

The V gene is TRBV6-5, the J gene TRBJ1-5; 7 nucleotides align to TRBD1. The ends lost 7 bases at V and 0 bases at J; junction bases unmatched: 6. CDR1 MNHEY and CDR2 SVGAGI come from the germline V gene. CDR3 length: 15 amino acids. Here the CDR3 DNA reads TGTGCCAGCAAAAGGGACAGTCTTAGCAATCAGCCCCAGCATTTT. Encoded protein: CASKRDSLSNQPQHF.

V gene TRBV3-1 (or the pseudogene TRBV3-2) combines with J gene TRBJ1-5; TRBD1 might be the D (6 bases). This CDR3 contains 16 residues. Germline V gene lookup returns CDR1 LGHDT and CDR2 YNNKEL (reference sequence). V was clipped by 0 bases and J by 7 bases, with 16 bases between them. The CDR3 DNA follows: TGTGCCAGCAGCCAAGATTCGGCGGGGGCCAGGCAGCCCCAGCATTTT. It codes for CASSQDSAGARQPQHF.

This clone has a handful of counts. This chain connects TRBV5-1 to TRBJ2-2; 9 bases match TRBD1. Per germline, CDR1 SGHRS and CDR2 YFSETQ. The CDR3 has 16 residues. J lost 4 bases, V lost 1 base, and 5 bases had no gene match. The DNA of the CDR3 is TGCGCCAGCAGCTTGAACAGGGGGCTAAGCACCGGGGAGCTGTTTTTT. Encoded protein: CASSLNRGLSTGELFF. The complete variable domain, with remaining parts taken from reference TRBV5-1 and TRBJ2-2, reads KAGVTQTPRYLIKTRGQQVTLSCSPISGHRSVSWYQQTPGQGLQFLFEYFSETQRNKGNFPGRFSGRQFSNSRSEMNVSTLELGDSALYLCASSLNRGLSTGELFFGEGSRLTVL.

The gene calls are TRBV24-1 and TRBJ2-7, with 8 bases that match TRBD2. Per the germline V gene, CDR1 is KGHDR and CDR2 is SFDVKD. This CDR3 has 15 residues. V shed 4 bases, J shed 4 bases, and the junction held 8 bases outside the gene matches. CDR3 in amino acids: CATSDGLAPGYEQYF. The CDR3, as DNA: TGTGCCACCAGTGACGGACTAGCACCAGGTTACGAGCAGTACTTC.

The rearrangement links TRBV24-1 to TRBJ2-2; 14 bases match TRBD2. CDR1 and CDR2 from the germline V gene are KGHDR and SFDVKD. This CDR3 region has 19 residues. With V trimmed by 4 bases and J by 8 bases, 14 bases remained unmatched. The CDR3 DNA sequence: TGTGCCACCAGTGACTCGACGAGGACCGGGACTAGCGGGAGAGGGGAGCTGTTTTTT. This sequence encodes CATSDSTRTGTSGRGELFF.

The gene calls are TRBV7-9 and TRBJ2-3, with 8 bases that match TRBD1. The CDR3 runs to 16 residues. CDR1 is SEHNR and CDR2 is FQNEAQ in the germline V gene (reference sequence). The J segment lost 5 bases and the V segment lost 5 bases, leaving 12 bases of the junction unmatched. The DNA of the CDR3 is TGTGCCAGCAGCGCCCGACAGGGGACGGTGAAAGATACGCAGTATTTT. Protein: CASSARQGTVKDTQYF.

V usage is TRBV9 and J usage is TRBJ2-1; 10 nucleotides line up with TRBD2. The CDR3 covers 14 residues. V shed 4 bases and J 8 bases; nucleotides not matched to a gene: 6. CDR1 is SGDLS and CDR2 is YYNGEE in the germline V gene. CDR3: CASSLVLAGDEQFF. The CDR3 DNA is TGTGCCAGCAGCCTCGTTCTAGCGGGAGATGAGCAGTTCTTC.

The V gene is TRBV12-3 or TRBV12-4, the J gene TRBJ2-7; D call uncertain. The CDR3 is made up of 12 amino acids. V shed 3 bases and J shed 6 bases, with 9 bases lying between them. CDR3 region: CASSFSYGEQYF. Here the CDR3 DNA reads TGTGCCAGCAGTTTTAGTTACGGCGAGCAGTACTTC.